These T cell receptor beta chains were read from a single sample in a study of blood T cells in healthy people across ages. A single record per CDR3 protein comes from TCRdb applying MiXCR to the 5' RACE reads. The sample has 800,000 to 950,000 distinct CDR3 sequences, 25% to 35% seen once. These records were also assigned to another study, of T cells of mothers and their children.

Source material: blood. These receptors all stem from a woman aged 40 to 50 in good health. Both conserved end residues are part of each CDR3. The D gene is left open where the match is weak. For some rows the clone size is stated as once, few or many, or as a class when expanded; others skip it.

TRBV20-1	TRBD2	NA	19	TRBJ2-3	CSAIEISSGGPLSIDTQYF	TGCAGTGCTATAGAGATTTCGAGCGGGGGTCCTCTTAGCATAGATACGCAGTATTTT
TRBV20-1	TRBD2	many	16	TRBJ2-7	CSARDLLGTSTNEQYF	TGCAGTGCTAGAGATCTGCTCGGGACTAGCACGAACGAGCAGTACTTC
TRBV20-1	NA	few	13	TRBJ1-1	CSAPGTMNTEAFF	TGCAGTGCCCCGGGAACCATGAACACTGAAGCTTTCTTT
TRBV7-8	TRBD1	NA	15	TRBJ2-3	CASSFDRGQGGTQYF	TGTGCCAGCAGCTTTGACCGAGGACAGGGCGGTACGCAGTATTTT
TRBV12-3/TRBV12-4	NA	NA	13	TRBJ1-4	CVSSRDYSEKRFF	TGTGTCAGCAGCCGAGATTACTCTGAAAAACGGTTTTTT
TRBV20-1	TRBD2	few	15	TRBJ2-1	CSASRAGGPNNEQFF	TGCAGTGCTAGTAGGGCGGGGGGGCCGAACAATGAGCAGTTCTTC
TRBV25-1	NA	few	13	TRBJ1-4	CASRAQGWEKLFF	TGTGCCAGCAGAGCACAGGGATGGGAAAAACTGTTTTTT
TRBV9	NA	NA	13	TRBJ2-5	CASSKSGQETQYF	TGTGCCAGCAGCAAGAGCGGACAAGAGACCCAGTACTTC
TRBV9	TRBD2	many	15	TRBJ2-3	CASSKEDVSGDTQYF	TGTGCCAGCTCCAAGGAGGACGTTAGCGGGGATACGCAGTATTTT
TRBV5-1	NA	NA	14	TRBJ2-1	CASTKGGRENEQFF	TGCGCCAGCACAAAAGGGGGTCGAGAGAATGAGCAGTTCTTC
TRBV12-3/TRBV12-4	TRBD2	many	15	TRBJ2-7	CASSPRGDRTSGQYF	TGTGCCAGCAGCCCACGGGGGGACCGTACCAGTGGGCAGTACTTC
TRBV12-3/TRBV12-4	NA	few	14	TRBJ2-1	CASSFGGPEGEQFF	TGTGCCAGCAGTTTCGGGGGGCCGGAGGGTGAGCAGTTCTTC
TRBV3-1	TRBD1	many	14	TRBJ1-5	CASSQARGVQPQHF	TGTGCCAGCAGCCAGGCCAGGGGGGTTCAGCCCCAGCATTTT
TRBV18	NA	NA	16	TRBJ1-2	CASSPPIIPKGYGYTF	TGTGCCAGCTCACCACCGATCATTCCGAAGGGGTATGGCTACACCTTC
TRBV12-3/TRBV12-4	NA	NA	12	TRBJ2-4	CASSQIQGGQYF	TGTGCCAGCAGTCAGATTCAGGGGGGGCAGTACTTC
TRBV20-1	TRBD2	many	15	TRBJ2-1	CSAPLTSGPYNEQFF	TGCAGTGCCCCCCTTACTAGCGGCCCGTACAATGAGCAGTTCTTC
TRBV28	NA	many	13	TRBJ2-7	CASSLSPNYEQYF	TGTGCCAGCAGTTTATCCCCGAACTACGAGCAGTACTTC
TRBV9	NA	NA	16	TRBJ2-6	CASSVGMPSGANVLTF	TGTGCCAGCAGCGTAGGGATGCCCTCTGGGGCCAACGTCCTGACTTTC
TRBV14	NA	NA	14	TRBJ1-6	CASSQELARSPLHF	TGTGCCAGCAGCCAAGAATTGGCCAGGTCACCCCTCCACTTT
TRBV28	TRBD1	few	15	TRBJ2-5	CASKTGTGEGETQYF	TGTGCCAGCAAAACCGGGACAGGGGAAGGAGAGACCCAGTACTTC
TRBV15	NA	NA	14	TRBJ2-3	CATSRADRRDTQYF	TGTGCCACCAGCAGGGCTGACAGGCGAGATACGCAGTATTTT
TRBV11-2	NA	few	13	TRBJ2-1	CASSGATSNEQFF	TGTGCCAGCAGCGGAGCAACGAGCAATGAGCAGTTCTTC
TRBV7-2	NA	once	13	TRBJ1-2	CASRSGRRYGYTF	TGTGCCAGCAGATCGGGACGGAGGTATGGCTACACCTTC
TRBV27	TRBD1	few	17	TRBJ1-2	CASSLRSGTGPIYGYTF	TGTGCCAGCAGTTTACGCTCCGGGACAGGGCCAATCTATGGCTACACCTTC
TRBV24-1	TRBD2	many	18	TRBJ2-7	CATTEQAGQLKGTYEQYF	TGTGCCACCACCGAACAAGCGGGGCAATTAAAGGGGACCTACGAGCAGTACTTC
TRBV25-1	NA	NA	14	TRBJ1-5	CASSQAGPNQPQHF	TGTGCCAGCAGTCAAGCGGGTCCCAATCAGCCCCAGCATTTT
TRBV5-1	NA	NA	15	TRBJ2-7	CASSLDREVTYEQYF	TGCGCCAGCAGCTTGGACCGGGAAGTAACCTACGAGCAGTACTTC
TRBV6-5	TRBD2	NA	15	TRBJ2-7	CASSRYSGDYNEQYF	TGTGCCAGCAGTCGATATAGCGGGGACTACAATGAGCAGTACTTC
TRBV5-1	TRBD2	NA	13	TRBJ2-1	CATRTSGGNERFF	TGCGCCACCAGGACTAGCGGGGGGAATGAGCGGTTCTTC
TRBV4-1	NA	few	18	TRBJ1-1	CASSQGIRRGRENTEAFF	TGCGCCAGCAGCCAAGGGATCCGGAGGGGCAGGGAGAACACTGAAGCTTTCTTT
TRBV24-1	TRBD1	NA	15	TRBJ2-5	CATSDSGQAKETQYF	TGTGCCACCAGTGATTCGGGACAGGCCAAAGAGACCCAGTACTTC
TRBV7-6	NA	many	14	TRBJ2-7	CASSQASGPYEQYF	TGTGCCAGCAGTCAGGCGAGCGGGCCTTACGAGCAGTACTTC
TRBV27	TRBD2	many	16	TRBJ2-1	CASSATNSGGAGEQFF	TGTGCCAGCAGTGCCACAAATAGCGGGGGGGCCGGTGAGCAGTTCTTC
TRBV7-3	NA	few	16	TRBJ1-1	CASSPKGGRVNTEAFF	TGTGCCAGCAGCCCAAAGGGGGGTCGGGTGAACACTGAAGCTTTCTTT
TRBV5-6	TRBD1	NA	16	TRBJ2-1	CTSSLLGTGTYNEQFF	TGTACCAGCAGCTTGCTGGGGACAGGGACCTACAATGAGCAGTTCTTC
TRBV5-1	NA	many	14	TRBJ2-7	CASSKAPDGYEQYF	TGCGCCAGCAGCAAAGCCCCGGATGGGTACGAGCAGTACTTC
TRBV4-1	TRBD2	many	16	TRBJ2-7	CASSPLAGTSSYEQYF	TGCGCCAGCAGCCCACTAGCGGGAACTTCCTCCTACGAGCAGTACTTC
TRBV27	NA	NA	16	TRBJ1-1	CACSLSGGGGPFEAFF	TGTGCCTGCAGTTTATCCGGGGGAGGGGGGCCCTTTGAAGCTTTCTTT
TRBV6-6	NA	NA	11	TRBJ1-1	CASSPGFEAFF	TGTGCCAGCAGCCCAGGGTTTGAAGCTTTCTTT
TRBV7-3	NA	many	13	TRBJ1-4	CASSAGRNEKLFF	TGTGCCAGCAGCGCCGGGAGAAATGAAAAACTGTTTTTT
TRBV10-3	TRBD1	NA	16	TRBJ2-1	CAISRSQGSSYNEQFF	TGTGCCATCAGCCGATCACAGGGGAGCTCCTACAATGAGCAGTTCTTC
TRBV27	TRBD1	NA	14	TRBJ2-5	CASSRGQNQETQYF	TGTGCCAGCAGCCGGGGACAGAACCAAGAGACCCAGTACTTC
TRBV5-6	TRBD1	many	15	TRBJ1-4	CASSLSGQGNEKLFF	TGTGCCAGCAGCTTGTCGGGACAGGGAAATGAAAAACTGTTTTTT
TRBV20-1	NA	NA	14	TRBJ1-2	CSARAKGRHYGYTF	TGCAGTGCTAGAGCCAAGGGGCGCCACTATGGCTACACCTTC
TRBV20-1	TRBD2	few	21	TRBJ2-7	CSAKLNDLLAGGAGPSDEQYF	TGCAGTGCTAAACTAAACGACCTACTAGCGGGAGGGGCCGGTCCTTCCGACGAGCAGTACTTC
TRBV15	NA	NA	15	TRBJ2-2	CATSPRQGNTGELFF	TGTGCCACCAGCCCCAGGCAGGGTAACACCGGGGAGCTGTTTTTT
TRBV20-1	NA	NA	12	TRBJ2-7	CSARGGADEQYF	TGCAGTGCTAGAGGAGGGGCCGACGAGCAGTACTTC
TRBV10-3	NA	few	13	TRBJ2-7	CAPEGTGRCEQYF	TGTGCCCCGGAGGGAACCGGTCGCTGCGAGCAGTACTTC
TRBV5-6	NA	many	12	TRBJ2-5	CASSRDGETQYF	TGTGCCAGCAGCAGGGATGGGGAGACCCAGTACTTC
TRBV7-8	TRBD1	many	16	TRBJ2-1	CASSLMSGTAYNEQFF	TGTGCCAGCAGCTTAATGTCGGGGACAGCATACAATGAGCAGTTCTTC
TRBV5-1	NA	NA	15	TRBJ2-3	CASSLMGRQTDTQYF	TGCGCCAGCAGCTTGATGGGCCGACAGACAGATACGCAGTATTTT
TRBV20-1	NA	NA	13	TRBJ2-7	CSATGGRNYDQYF	TGCAGTGCAACGGGGGGCAGAAACTACGATCAGTACTTC
TRBV6-5	NA	NA	15	TRBJ2-6	CASSARASGANVLTF	TGTGCCAGCAGTGCCAGGGCCTCTGGGGCCAACGTCCTGACTTTC
TRBV4-3	TRBD2	NA	17	TRBJ2-5	CASSQDTTGGRQETQYF	TGCGCCAGCAGCCAAGATACAACGGGGGGGCGTCAAGAGACCCAGTACTTC
TRBV19	TRBD2	NA	14	TRBJ2-3	CASRTSGWADTQYF	TGTGCCAGCCGCACTAGCGGGTGGGCAGATACGCAGTATTTT
TRBV5-8	NA	NA	14	TRBJ1-4	CASSPVVTNEKLFF	TGTGCCAGCAGCCCGGTGGTAACTAATGAAAAACTGTTTTTT
TRBV7-8	NA	many	16	TRBJ2-7	CASSLGMSSVGYEQYF	TGTGCCAGCAGCTTAGGGATGTCTAGCGTTGGTTACGAGCAGTACTTC